This T cell receptor (beta chain) was documented in a study of T cells in tuberculosis. On this clone itself: What it recognizes is unknown.

CDR1 SQVTM and CDR2 ANQGSEA come from the germline V gene. V lost 7 bases, J lost 0 bases, and 12 bases lay in between. This CDR3 has 13 amino acids. Points from the study as a whole: GEM motif frequencies gave 55% to 75% accuracy; the GMM repertoire gave almost 90%. Smaller alpha distances in active tuberculosis partly reflected shorter CDR3-alpha lengths. Active tuberculosis cases were adults; controls were adolescents. GMM-specific TCRs were nearer to active tuberculosis alpha repertoires, suggesting expansion.

The repertoire was sequenced with immunoSEQ multiplex PCR; TCRdb's copy has only in-frame clones and lacks some. This sample has fewer than 40,000 clones, with 95% to 97% found just once. The TCR comes from a donor between 5 and 29 years old with latent tuberculosis or without tuberculosis infection. J is TRBJ1-1 and V is TRBV29-1; D might be TRBD1 (5 bases). The sample comprised PBMCs. The CDR3 loop reads CSATGYLNTEAFF. DNA of the CDR3: TGCAGCGCCACAGGATATCTGAACACTGAAGCTTTCTTT. The full variable domain, completed using reference TRBV29-1 and TRBJ1-1, is SAVISQKPSRDICQRGTSLTIQCQVDSQVTMMFWYRQQPGQSLTLIATANQGSEATYESGFVIDKFPISRPNLTFSTLTVSNMSPEDSSIYLCSATGYLNTEAFFGQGTRLTVV.